This record looks at one T cell receptor (beta chain) sequence and its context. The record originates from a study of OX40 agonist ivuxolimab in advanced cancers. On the study more broadly: Ivuxolimab, an antibody that agonizes OX40 (CD134), was administered to the patients. Ivuxolimab was delivered to patients intravenously every 2 weeks at doses spanning 0.01 to 10 mg/kg. From 23 to 79 years was the age range, with a mean of approximately 58 years, and around 84% were male.

This CDR3 region has 12 residues. CDR1 is SQVTM, CDR2 ANQGSEA, per germline. V was cut by 4 bases and J by 7 bases, with 14 bases left in between. This table comes from immunoSEQ multiplex PCR, and its TCRdb copy is limited to in-frame clones, with some not included. This sample has roughly 64,000 clones, with approximately 90% found just once. Samples were taken at baseline and on day 1 of cycles 4 and 7. The clonotype comes from an adult with an advanced solid tumor such as melanoma, head and neck, liver or kidney cancer. Sample: CD4+ or CD8+ T cells sorted from blood, taken in a trial of the OX40 agonist ivuxolimab. This chain connects TRBV29-1 to TRBJ2-7; tentatively, D is TRBD2 (5 bases). The CDR3 DNA reads as TGCAGCGTTGGGCAGACTACGAATGAGCAGTACTTC. Amino acids: CSVGQTTNEQYF.